The T cell receptor (beta chain) described here comes from a study of blood T cell repertoires in COVID-19. Study at large: Donors in the United States, Italy and Spain gave samples during acute or convalescent COVID-19. Sources were T cells, B-cell-depleted T cells, or PBMCs; the material itself was cDNA or gDNA.

As originally analysed: Reference gene primer amplification yielded estimated nucleated cell counts. Libraries were prepared by immunoSEQ multiplex PCR; TCRdb keeps only in-frame clonotypes and omits some of them. V, J and clone size are taken as reported in that table, and D and trimming were inferred from the DNA itself. The repertoire holds about 210,000 clones, around 88% seen once, with approximately 7.4% in the top ten. The junction had 5 bases not matched to a gene; V was cut back by 5 bases and J by 2 bases. This CDR3 is 14 amino acids long. The germline CDR1 and CDR2 sequences are SGHRS and YFSETQ.

Material for sequencing was peripheral blood. The chain has TRBV5-1 and TRBJ2-3; 7 nucleotides align to TRBD2. The receptor's source is a woman aged 45 to 65 with acute or convalescent COVID-19. CDR3 region: CASRGGSTTDTQYF. The CDR3 region has the DNA TGCGCCAGCAGGGGCGGGAGTACCACAGATACGCAGTATTTT.